These T cell receptor beta chains were read from a single sample in a study of control samples from healthy donors and cancer patients. TCRdb keeps only in-frame clones here, not all; method: immunoSEQ multiplex PCR. The table includes around 95,000 clones, roughly nine tenths detected once. Material for sequencing was blood. Source of these receptors: a woman aged 45-59 years in good health. Both conserved end residues are part of each CDR3. A D gene is named only where the DNA matches it firmly. Some rows mark clone size as missing; the rest say once, few, many or name a class of expanded clone.

CDR3 DNA | CDR3 protein | clone size | CDR3 length | J gene | D gene | V gene
TGTGCCAGCTCACCAAGGGATCTCCCGGAAGCTTTCTTT | CASSPRDLPEAFF | NA | 13 | TRBJ1-1 | NA | TRBV18
TGTGCCTGGAATGCGGGGGGTGGCGGCAAAAACATTCAGTACTTC | CAWNAGGGGKNIQYF | NA | 15 | TRBJ2-4 | TRBD2 | TRBV30
TGTGCCAGTAGTGGGAACAGAGTAAATCAGCCCCAGCATTTT | CASSGNRVNQPQHF | NA | 14 | TRBJ1-5 | NA | TRBV19
TGTGCCACCAGCAAAACAGGGGGCAGTAATGAAAAACTGTTTTTT | CATSKTGGSNEKLFF | NA | 15 | TRBJ1-4 | TRBD1 | TRBV15
TGTGCCACCAGTGATTCCTTGGGAGGGGGAGGAGGTTACAATGAGCAGTTCTTC | CATSDSLGGGGGYNEQFF | NA | 18 | TRBJ2-1 | NA | TRBV24-1
TGTGCCAGCAGCAAGGGGACTAGCGGGCCATACAATGAGCAGTTCTTC | CASSKGTSGPYNEQFF | NA | 16 | TRBJ2-1 | NA | TRBV21-1
TGTGCCAGCAGCGCCTCTGACAGGGGGAACACTGAAGCTTTCTTT | CASSASDRGNTEAFF | NA | 15 | TRBJ1-1 | TRBD1 | TRBV9
TGTGCCAGCAGCGATACGATCATCAATCAGCCCCAGCATTTT | CASSDTIINQPQHF | once | 14 | TRBJ1-5 | NA | TRBV7-9
TGTGCCAGCAGCTTAAGGGAGCGGGCGGTCAACACCGGGGAGCTGTTTTTT | CASSLRERAVNTGELFF | NA | 17 | TRBJ2-2 | NA | TRBV7-8
TGCGCCAGCAGCCTCCTGGGGGTAGCGGGGGATGAGCAGTTCTTC | CASSLLGVAGDEQFF | NA | 15 | TRBJ2-1 | TRBD2 | TRBV4-1
TGTGCCAGCAGGAAAGGTCACGCGGATGGTAGTGAGCAGTTCTTC | CASRKGHADGSEQFF | NA | 15 | TRBJ2-1 | NA | TRBV2
TGTGCCAGCAGTGCGAGGGGAAACACTGAAGCTTTCTTT | CASSARGNTEAFF | NA | 13 | TRBJ1-1 | NA | TRBV2
TGTGCCAGCAGTTTAGGAGGGGGCGTCTATGAAAAACTGTTTTTT | CASSLGGGVYEKLFF | NA | 15 | TRBJ1-4 | TRBD1 | TRBV27